A single sample gave rise to the 18 T cell receptor beta chains below, sequenced in a study of blood T cell repertoires in COVID-19. TCRdb's copy holds only in-frame clones and misses some; the assay was immunoSEQ multiplex PCR. Of 85,000 to 120,000 clones listed, about 90% are singletons. Sequencing input: peripheral blood. Every receptor here comes from a man aged 50-60 years with active COVID-19.

The rearrangement uses TRBV28 and TRBJ2-7, with D possibly matching TRBD1 (6 bases). V shed 2 bases and J shed 2 bases, with 7 bases lying between them. CDR1 is MDHEN, CDR2 SYDVKM, per germline. The CDR3 spans 13 residues. Written as DNA, the CDR3 is TGTGCCAGCAGTTTAGCAGGGGCCTACGAGCAGTACTTC. Protein sequence: CASSLAGAYEQYF.

This chain joins TRBV5-1 and TRBJ1-2; TRBD1 is a possible D gene (5 bases). Trimming pared 6 bases from V and 8 bases from J, leaving 17 bases between. This CDR3 region has 13 residues. Germline V gene data show CDR1 as SGHRS and CDR2 as YFSETQ. CDR3 bases: TGCGCCAGCACCCCGTTGGGGGGGTTAGGCTACACCTTC. It yields the protein CASTPLGGLGYTF.

This clone was seen just once. This chain uses TRBV11-2 with TRBJ1-1, with TRBD1 as a possible D gene (6 bases). Germline loops: CDR1 SGHAT, CDR2 FQNNGV. There are 16 residues in the CDR3. V lost 2 bases and J lost 4, with 17 bases in between. The CDR3 protein is CASSLRGGGRATEAFF. The DNA for the CDR3 is TGTGCCAGCAGCTTAAGGGGGGGTGGCAGGGCCACTGAAGCTTTCTTT.

V usage is TRBV18 and J usage is TRBJ2-5; D is unclear. This CDR3 has 15 amino acids. CDR1 is KGHSH and CDR2 is LQKENI in the germline V gene. V was trimmed by 5 bases and J by 2 bases, leaving 15 bases between them. CDR3 in amino acids: CASSIVLGTQETQYF. In nucleotides, the CDR3 is TGTGCCAGCTCAATCGTACTGGGCACTCAAGAGACCCAGTACTTC.

J is TRBJ1-2 and V is TRBV7-2; D unresolved. Germline CDR1 SGHTA, CDR2 FQGNSA. V shed 4 bases and J shed 7 bases, with 16 bases lying between them. The CDR3 runs 14 residues. DNA for the CDR3: TGTGCCAGCAGCTCCCGGACGGAGGTTGGTGGCTACACCTTC. This encodes CASSSRTEVGGYTF.

The rearrangement joins TRBV25-1 to TRBJ2-5; D gene unclear. The CDR3 totals 12 residues. Germline CDR1 MGHDK, CDR2 SYGVNS. Trimming took 3 bases from V and 5 from J, leaving 7 bases between them. Here the CDR3 reads CASSDPLETQYF. The CDR3 DNA reads TGTGCCAGCAGTGATCCCCTGGAGACCCAGTACTTC.

The rearrangement links TRBV6-2 or TRBV6-3 to TRBJ1-1; D perhaps matches TRBD1 (6 bases). This CDR3 contains 14 residues. Germline V gene sequence: CDR1 MNHEY, CDR2 SVGEGT. Trimming pared 2 bases from V and 1 base from J, leaving 8 bases between. CDR3 sequence (DNA): TGTGCCAGCAGTTACCCGACAGGGAACACTGAAGCTTTCTTT. As protein: CASSYPTGNTEAFF.

The V and J genes are TRBV7-9 and TRBJ1-4, with 9 bases that match TRBD1. Germline loops: CDR1 SEHNR, CDR2 FQNEAQ (reference sequence). This CDR3 has 15 amino acids. J was trimmed by 3 bases and V by 5 bases; bases with no gene match: 4. The chain's CDR3 is CASSRGTGSNEKLFF. The CDR3 region has the DNA TGTGCCAGCAGCCGCGGGACAGGGTCTAATGAAAAACTGTTTTTT.

The chain links TRBV7-2 to TRBJ2-3; TRBD1 is a possible D gene (6 bases). Deletions cut 5 bases from V and 3 bases from J, with 15 bases between. The CDR3 loop spans 15 amino acids. The V gene's germline CDR1 is SGHTA and CDR2 FQGNSA. The CDR3, as DNA: TGTGCCAGCAGCCCAGGGGCGACAAGGACAGATACGCAGTATTTT. Protein sequence: CASSPGATRTDTQYF.

As regards this clone: One junction end does not reproduce the germline sequence, and a read error may be involved. The chain has TRBV5-6 and TRBJ2-1; a weak D match, TRBD1 (5 bases). CDR1 is SGHDT, CDR2 YYEEEE, per germline. There are 12 residues in the CDR3. CDR3 in amino acids: CASSLTDGVGVF. The DNA of the CDR3 is TGTGCCAGCAGCCTTACCGACGGAGTAGGGGTCTTC.

The chain links TRBV19 to TRBJ1-5, with unresolved D. The CDR3 covers 14 residues. CDR1 and CDR2 (germline): LNHDA, SQIVND (reference sequence). The V gene lost 1 base and the J gene lost 6 bases, with 10 bases spanning the gap. The CDR3 region has the DNA TGTGCCAGTAGTATAGGGGCAGGCATTCAGCCCCAGCATTTT. This encodes CASSIGAGIQPQHF.

V gene TRBV18 combines with J gene TRBJ2-5; D unresolved. Trimming took off 4 bases at V and 5 bases at J, with 20 bases between the two ends. CDR1 is KGHSH and CDR2 is LQKENI in the germline V gene. The CDR3 extends over 16 amino acids. Here the CDR3 DNA reads TGTGCCAGCTCACTAGATAGTCCCTTAATGATGGAGACCCAGTACTTC. Translation: CASSLDSPLMMETQYF.

The chain joins TRBV7-9 to TRBJ2-3; TRBD2 might be the D (6 bases). This CDR3 region has 16 residues. Looked up from germline, CDR1 is SEHNR and CDR2 is FQNEAQ (reference sequence). V dropped 1 base and J dropped 4 bases, with 15 bases sitting between them. CDR3 amino acids: CASSLGLSGVSDTQYF. The CDR3 nucleotides read TGTGCCAGCAGCTTAGGTTTATCGGGGGTGTCAGATACGCAGTATTTT.

The J gene is TRBJ2-5, the V gene TRBV2, with TRBD1 identical over 8 bases. The CDR3 consists of 15 residues. Unmatched junction bases numbered 5, after V lost 4 bases and J lost 1 base. CDR1 SNHLY and CDR2 FYNNEI come from the germline V gene. CDR3 DNA sequence: TGTGCCAGCAGTGCGACAGGGGCCTTCCAAGAGACCCAGTACTTC. Amino acids: CASSATGAFQETQYF.

The chain has TRBV6-5 and TRBJ1-5, with D maybe TRBD1 (6 bases). V was pared by 6 bases and J by 1 base, with 10 bases between. Germline lookup yields CDR1 MNHEY and CDR2 SVGAGI. The CDR3 contains 14 residues. The CDR3 DNA is TGTGCCAGCAGGGGGGCTGGGAGCAATCAGCCCCAGCATTTT. It codes for CASRGAGSNQPQHF.

The chain couples TRBV7-9 to TRBJ1-6; D gene ambiguous. CDR3 length equals 16 residues. From germline, CDR1 is SEHNR and CDR2 FQNEAQ (reference sequence). The V end was cut by 5 bases, the J end by 0 bases, with 11 bases between. The CDR3 reads CASSINGSSYNSPLHF. In DNA, the CDR3 is TGTGCCAGCAGCATCAACGGGAGCTCCTATAATTCACCCCTCCACTTT.

A single count supports this clone. The chain recombines TRBV5-6 with TRBJ1-2; 7 bases align to TRBD1. Germline values: CDR1 SGHDT, CDR2 YYEEEE. After removal of 4 bases from V and 0 bases from J, the junction contained 3 bases not matched to a gene. The CDR3 has 14 residues. CDR3 sequence (DNA): TGTGCCAGCAGCCCGACAGGGACTAACTATGGCTACACCTTC. The encoded protein is CASSPTGTNYGYTF.

This chain uses TRBV27 with TRBJ1-1; the match to TRBD1 covers 8 bases. The germline V gene has CDR1 MNHEY and CDR2 SMNVEV (reference sequence). This CDR3 contains 15 residues. With V trimmed by 5 bases and J by 8 bases, 13 bases remained unmatched. CDR3 sequence: CASSLRQGKIAEAFF. In DNA, the CDR3 is TGTGCCAGCAGTCTTCGACAGGGGAAGATAGCCGAAGCTTTCTTT.